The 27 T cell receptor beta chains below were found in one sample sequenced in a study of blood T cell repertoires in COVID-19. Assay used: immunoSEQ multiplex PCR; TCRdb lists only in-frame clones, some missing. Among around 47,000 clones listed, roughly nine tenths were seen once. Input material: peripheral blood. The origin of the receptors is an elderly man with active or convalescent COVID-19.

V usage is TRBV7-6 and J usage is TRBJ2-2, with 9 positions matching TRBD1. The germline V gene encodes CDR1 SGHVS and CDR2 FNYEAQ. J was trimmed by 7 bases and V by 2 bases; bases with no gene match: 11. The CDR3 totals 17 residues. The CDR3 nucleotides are TGTGCCAGCAGCTTATTCGCGTTACAGGGGGCCAACGGGGAGCTGTTTTTT. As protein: CASSLFALQGANGELFF. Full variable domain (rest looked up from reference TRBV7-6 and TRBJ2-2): GAGVSQSPRYKVTKRGQDVALRCDPISGHVSLYWYRQALGQGPEFLTYFNYEAQQDKSGLPNDRFSAERPEGSISTLTIQRTEQRDSAMYRCASSLFALQGANGELFFGEGSRLTVL.

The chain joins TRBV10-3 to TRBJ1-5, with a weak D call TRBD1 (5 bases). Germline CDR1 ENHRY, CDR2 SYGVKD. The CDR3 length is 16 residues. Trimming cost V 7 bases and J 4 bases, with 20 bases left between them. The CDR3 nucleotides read TGTGCCATCACGGGAGCGAACAGAGGGGCTAATCAGCCCCAGCATTTT. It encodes CAITGANRGANQPQHF.

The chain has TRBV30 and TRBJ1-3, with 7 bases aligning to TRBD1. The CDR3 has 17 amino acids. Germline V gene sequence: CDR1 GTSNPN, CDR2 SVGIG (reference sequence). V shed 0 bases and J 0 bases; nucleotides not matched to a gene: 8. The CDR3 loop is CAWSVVGNRGSGNTIYF. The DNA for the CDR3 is TGTGCCTGGAGTGTTGTTGGTAACAGGGGCTCTGGAAACACCATATATTTT.

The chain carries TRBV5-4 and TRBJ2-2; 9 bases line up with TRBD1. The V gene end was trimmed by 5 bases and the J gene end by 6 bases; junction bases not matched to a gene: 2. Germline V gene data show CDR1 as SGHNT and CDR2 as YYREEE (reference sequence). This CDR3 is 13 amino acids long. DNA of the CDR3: TGTGCCAGCAGTCGGACAGGGGCCGGGGAGCTGTTTTTT. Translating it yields CASSRTGAGELFF.

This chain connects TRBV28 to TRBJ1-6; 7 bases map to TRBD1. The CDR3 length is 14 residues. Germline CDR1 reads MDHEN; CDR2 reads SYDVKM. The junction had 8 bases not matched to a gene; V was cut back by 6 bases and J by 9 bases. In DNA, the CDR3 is TGTGCCAGCAGAGAACAGGGGTTGGGTTCACCCCTCCACTTT. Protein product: CASREQGLGSPLHF.

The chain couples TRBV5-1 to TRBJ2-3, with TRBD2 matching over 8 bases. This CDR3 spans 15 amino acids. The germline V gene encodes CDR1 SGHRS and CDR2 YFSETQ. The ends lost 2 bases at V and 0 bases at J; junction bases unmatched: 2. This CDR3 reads CASSFSGTSTDTQYF. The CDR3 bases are TGCGCCAGCAGCTTTAGCGGGACTAGCACAGATACGCAGTATTTT.

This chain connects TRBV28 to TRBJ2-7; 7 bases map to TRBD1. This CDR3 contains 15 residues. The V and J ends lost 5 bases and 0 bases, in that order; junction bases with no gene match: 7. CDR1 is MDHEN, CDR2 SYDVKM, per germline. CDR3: CASSPGGPDSYEQYF. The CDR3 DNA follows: TGTGCCAGCAGTCCAGGGGGACCGGACTCCTACGAGCAGTACTTC.

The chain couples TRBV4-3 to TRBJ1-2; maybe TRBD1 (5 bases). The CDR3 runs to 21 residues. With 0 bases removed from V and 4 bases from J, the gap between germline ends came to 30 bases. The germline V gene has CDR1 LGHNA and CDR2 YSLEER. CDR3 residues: CASSQDRQVFTRQGHSYGYTF. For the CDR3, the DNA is TGCGCCAGCAGCCAAGATCGTCAGGTCTTCACCCGGCAGGGTCATAGCTATGGCTACACCTTC.

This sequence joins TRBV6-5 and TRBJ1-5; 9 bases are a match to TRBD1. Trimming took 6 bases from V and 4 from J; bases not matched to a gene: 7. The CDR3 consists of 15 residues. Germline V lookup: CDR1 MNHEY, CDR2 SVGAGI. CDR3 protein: CASRLQGARNQPQHF. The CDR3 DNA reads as TGTGCCAGCAGGTTACAGGGGGCGCGTAATCAGCCCCAGCATTTT.

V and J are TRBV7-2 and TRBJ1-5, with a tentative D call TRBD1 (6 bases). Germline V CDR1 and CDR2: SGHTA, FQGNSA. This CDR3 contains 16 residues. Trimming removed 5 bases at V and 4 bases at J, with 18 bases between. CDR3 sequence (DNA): TGTGCCAGCAGCCCGACGGGGGGGGCCACGAATCAGCCCCAGCATTTT. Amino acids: CASSPTGGATNQPQHF.

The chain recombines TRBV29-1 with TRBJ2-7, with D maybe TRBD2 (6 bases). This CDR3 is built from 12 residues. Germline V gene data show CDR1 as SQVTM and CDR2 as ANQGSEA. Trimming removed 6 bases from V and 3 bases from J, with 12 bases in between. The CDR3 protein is CSVVEGFYEQYF. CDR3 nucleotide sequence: TGCAGCGTGGTGGAGGGGTTCTACGAGCAGTACTTC.

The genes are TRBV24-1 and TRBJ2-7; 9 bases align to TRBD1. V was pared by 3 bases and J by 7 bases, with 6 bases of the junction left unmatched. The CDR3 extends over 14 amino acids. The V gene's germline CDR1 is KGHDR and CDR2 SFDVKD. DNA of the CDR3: TGTGCCACCAGTGATCCGGAGACAGGGGGAGAGCAGTACTTC. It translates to CATSDPETGGEQYF.

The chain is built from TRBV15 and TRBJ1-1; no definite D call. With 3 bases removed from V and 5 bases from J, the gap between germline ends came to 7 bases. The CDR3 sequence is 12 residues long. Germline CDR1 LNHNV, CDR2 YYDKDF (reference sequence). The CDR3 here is CATSSRRTEAFF. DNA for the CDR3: TGTGCCACCAGCAGTAGGAGGACTGAAGCTTTCTTT.

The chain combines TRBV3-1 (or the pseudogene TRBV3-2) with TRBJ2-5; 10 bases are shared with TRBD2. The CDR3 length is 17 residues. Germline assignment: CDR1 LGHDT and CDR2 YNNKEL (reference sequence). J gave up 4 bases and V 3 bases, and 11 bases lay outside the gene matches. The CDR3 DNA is TGTGCCAGCAGCCATCATAGCGGGGGGAAACTAGGAGAGACCCAGTACTTC. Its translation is CASSHHSGGKLGETQYF.

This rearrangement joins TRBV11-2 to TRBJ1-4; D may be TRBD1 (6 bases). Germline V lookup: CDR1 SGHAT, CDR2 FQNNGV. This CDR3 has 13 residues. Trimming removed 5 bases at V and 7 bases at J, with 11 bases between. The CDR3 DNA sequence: TGTGCCAGCAGCCTACAGGGTGGTGAAAAACTGTTTTTT. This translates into CASSLQGGEKLFF. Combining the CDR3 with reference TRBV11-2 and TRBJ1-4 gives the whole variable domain EAGVAQSPRYKIIEKRQSVAFWCNPISGHATLYWYQQILGQGPKLLIQFQNNGVVDDSQLPKDRFSAERLKGVDSTLKIQPAKLEDSAVYLCASSLQGGEKLFFGSGTQLSVL.

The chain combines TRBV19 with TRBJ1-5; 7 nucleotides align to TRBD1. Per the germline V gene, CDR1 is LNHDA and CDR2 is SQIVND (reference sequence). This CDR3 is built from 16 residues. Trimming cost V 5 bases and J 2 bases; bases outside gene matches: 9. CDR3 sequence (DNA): TGTGCCAGTAGTCCCAGGGGGGTGTGGGGCAATCAGCCCCAGCATTTT. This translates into CASSPRGVWGNQPQHF.

The CDR3 loop reads CASSQDATGARYGYTF. Written as DNA, the CDR3 is TGTGCCAGCAGCCAAGATGCGACAGGGGCCCGCTATGGCTACACCTTC. The chain has TRBV3-1 (or the pseudogene TRBV3-2) and TRBJ1-2, with 8 bases fitting TRBD1. The CDR3 is 16 residues long. CDR1 and CDR2 from the germline V gene are LGHDT and YNNKEL (reference sequence). Trimming removed 0 bases from V and 4 bases from J; junction bases left unmatched: 7.

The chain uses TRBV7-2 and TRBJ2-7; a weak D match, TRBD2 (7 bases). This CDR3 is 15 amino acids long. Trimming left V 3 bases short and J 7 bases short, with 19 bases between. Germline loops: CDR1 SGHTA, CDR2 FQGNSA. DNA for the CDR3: TGTGCCAGCAGCTTGGGCCCCGAAGCGGGACAAGAGCAGTACTTC. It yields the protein CASSLGPEAGQEQYF.

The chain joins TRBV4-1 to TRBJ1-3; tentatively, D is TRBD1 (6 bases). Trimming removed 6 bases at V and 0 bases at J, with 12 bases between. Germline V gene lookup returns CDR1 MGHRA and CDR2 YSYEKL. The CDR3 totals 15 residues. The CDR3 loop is CASRLDRNSGNTIYF. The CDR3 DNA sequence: TGCGCCAGCAGACTCGACAGGAACTCTGGAAACACCATATATTTT.

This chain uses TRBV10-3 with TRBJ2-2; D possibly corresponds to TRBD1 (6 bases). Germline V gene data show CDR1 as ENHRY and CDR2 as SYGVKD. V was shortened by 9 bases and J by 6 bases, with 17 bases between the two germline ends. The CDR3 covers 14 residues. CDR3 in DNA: TGTGCCATACAAGGGCAGAAGGGGGCCGGGGAGCTGTTTTTT. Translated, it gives CAIQGQKGAGELFF.

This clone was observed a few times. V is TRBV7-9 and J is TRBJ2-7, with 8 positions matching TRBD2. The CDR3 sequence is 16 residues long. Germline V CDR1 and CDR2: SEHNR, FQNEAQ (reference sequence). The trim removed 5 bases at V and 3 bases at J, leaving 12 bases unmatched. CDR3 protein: CASSPPEPAGVYEQYF. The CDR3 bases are TGTGCCAGCAGCCCCCCCGAGCCAGCGGGAGTCTACGAGCAGTACTTC.

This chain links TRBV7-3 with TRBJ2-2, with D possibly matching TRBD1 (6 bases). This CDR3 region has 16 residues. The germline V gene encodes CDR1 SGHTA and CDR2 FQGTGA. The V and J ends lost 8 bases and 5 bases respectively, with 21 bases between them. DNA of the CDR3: TGTGCCAGCGCATCCGGGACAAACCCCGGGACCGGGGAGCTGTTTTTT. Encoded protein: CASASGTNPGTGELFF.

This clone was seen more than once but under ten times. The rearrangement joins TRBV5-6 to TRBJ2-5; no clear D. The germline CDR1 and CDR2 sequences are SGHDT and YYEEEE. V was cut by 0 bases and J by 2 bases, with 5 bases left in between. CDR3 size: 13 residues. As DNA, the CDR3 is TGTGCCAGCAGCTTGGGGCAGCAAGAGACCCAGTACTTC. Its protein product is CASSLGQQETQYF.

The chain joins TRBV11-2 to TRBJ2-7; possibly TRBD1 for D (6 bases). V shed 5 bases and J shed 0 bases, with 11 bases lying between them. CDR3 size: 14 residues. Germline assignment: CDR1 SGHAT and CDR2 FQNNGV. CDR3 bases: TGTGCCAGCAGCGCAGACAGGACCTCCTACGAGCAGTACTTC. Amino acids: CASSADRTSYEQYF.

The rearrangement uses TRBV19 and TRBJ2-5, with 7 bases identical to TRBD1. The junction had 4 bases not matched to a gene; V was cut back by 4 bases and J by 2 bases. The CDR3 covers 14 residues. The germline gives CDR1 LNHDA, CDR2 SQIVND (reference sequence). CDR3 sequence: CASSTRQGQETQYF. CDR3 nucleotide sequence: TGTGCCAGTAGTACAAGACAGGGTCAAGAGACCCAGTACTTC.

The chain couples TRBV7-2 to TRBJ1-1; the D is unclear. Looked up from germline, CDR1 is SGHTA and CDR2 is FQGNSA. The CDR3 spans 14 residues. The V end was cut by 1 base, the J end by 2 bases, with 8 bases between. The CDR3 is CASSLVDFNTEAFF. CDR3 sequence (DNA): TGTGCCAGCAGCTTAGTAGATTTTAACACTGAAGCTTTCTTT.

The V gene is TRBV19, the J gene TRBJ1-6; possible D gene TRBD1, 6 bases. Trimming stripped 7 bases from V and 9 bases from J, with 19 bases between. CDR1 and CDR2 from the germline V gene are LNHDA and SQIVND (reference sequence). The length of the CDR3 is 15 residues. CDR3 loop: CASNPRGGWASPLHF. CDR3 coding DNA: TGTGCCAGTAACCCACGAGGGGGATGGGCTTCACCCCTCCACTTT.